This TCR beta chain emerged from a study of T-cell reconstitution after alpha-beta-depleted transplantation in children. Broader study findings: Newly produced T cells mostly provided counts and TCRbeta diversity after one year, as hyperexpanded clones declined.

The CDR3 is 15 residues long. The germline V gene has CDR1 SGHRS and CDR2 YFSETQ. V lost 0 bases to trimming and J lost 6 bases, with 12 bases between them. Library preparation (for TCRbeta) was performed with unique molecular identifiers. TCRdb fed the PCR reads into MiXCR, producing one record per CDR3 protein. The table includes over 200,000 distinct CDR3 sequences, approximately 15% detected once. This clonotype was found a few times. The antigen remains undetermined. The receptor's source is a male patient between 2 and 10 years old who had a stem cell transplant for acute lymphoblastic leukemia, so the T cells may come from the graft donor. The chain recombines TRBV5-1 with TRBJ1-4; tentatively, D is TRBD1 (5 bases). Here the sequenced sample was PBMCs, mostly from graft donor cells, taken 360 days after TCRalphabeta/CD19-depleted stem cell transplant. The CDR3 sequence is CASSLAGTSYEKLFF. The CDR3 bases are TGCGCCAGCAGCTTGGCGGGGACTTCCTATGAAAAACTGTTTTTT.